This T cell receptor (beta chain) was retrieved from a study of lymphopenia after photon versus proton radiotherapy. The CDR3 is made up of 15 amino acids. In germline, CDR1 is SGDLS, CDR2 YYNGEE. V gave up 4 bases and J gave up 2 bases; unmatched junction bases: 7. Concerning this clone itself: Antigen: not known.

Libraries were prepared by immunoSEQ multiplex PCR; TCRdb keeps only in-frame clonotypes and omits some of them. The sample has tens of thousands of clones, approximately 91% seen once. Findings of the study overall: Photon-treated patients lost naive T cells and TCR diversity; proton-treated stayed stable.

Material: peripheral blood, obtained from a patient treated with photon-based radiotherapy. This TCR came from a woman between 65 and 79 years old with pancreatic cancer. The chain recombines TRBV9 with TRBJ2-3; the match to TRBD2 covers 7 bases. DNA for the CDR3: TGTGCCAGCAGCCCCGGACTAGTAATCACAGATACGCAGTATTTT. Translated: CASSPGLVITDTQYF.